Each of the 2 T cell receptor beta chains below was sequenced from the same sample in a study of blood T cell repertoires in COVID-19. Data came from immunoSEQ multiplex PCR; TCRdb stores just in-frame clones and leaves some out. The sample carries around 140,000 clones, more than 75% recorded once. The sequenced sample consisted of PBMCs or T cells enriched from blood (not recorded which). The source is a man between 60 and 75 years old who had recovered from COVID-19.

About this clone: The junction and the germline gene differ at one end; a read error may be behind it. The V and J genes are TRBV7-7 and TRBJ2-7; possible D gene TRBD2, 6 bases. The CDR3 has 13 amino acids. CDR1 SSHAT and CDR2 FNYEAQ come from the germline V gene (reference sequence). The CDR3 protein is CASSPRGLSEQYF. CDR3 nucleotide sequence: TGTGCTAGCAGCCCAAGGGGACTTTCCGAGCAGTACTTC. Together with reference TRBV7-7 and TRBJ2-7, the CDR3 gives the full variable domain: GAGVSQSPRYKVTKRGQDVTLRCDPISSHATLYWYQQALGQGPEFLTYFNYEAQPDKSGLPSDRFSAERPEGSISTLTIQRTEQRDSAMYRCASSPRGLSEQYFGPGTRLTVT.

V and J are TRBV7-9 and TRBJ1-1; TRBD1 matches 7 bases. CDR1 is SEHNR, CDR2 FQNEAQ, per germline (reference sequence). Trimming removed 6 bases from V and 0 bases from J; junction bases left unmatched: 7. The CDR3 has 15 residues. The CDR3 coding sequence is TGTGCCAGCAGGAAAACAGGGGCCATGAACACTGAAGCTTTCTTT. It is translated as CASRKTGAMNTEAFF.